The 12 T cell receptor beta chains below all came from one sample that was sequenced in a study of CD8 T cells in ankylosing spondylitis (dated by TCRdb to between 2016 and 2019). Library preparation employed 5' RACE. Data came from an Illumina HiSeq 2500. TCRdb itself trimmed the public reads at Q25 with fastp, ran MiXCR and retained productive beta chains. Rows are combined by CDR3 protein, so each entry shows the most common genes and DNA. The sample table lists about 270,000 distinct CDR3 sequences, 32% of them with a count of one. The ten biggest clones cover around 4.4% of the sample. Material for sequencing was blood, either unsorted or a sorted T cell fraction (not recorded which). These receptors originate from a male donor with ankylosing spondylitis or in good health (not recorded which).

V usage is TRBV20-1 and J usage is TRBJ2-5, with 9 positions matching TRBD1. The V segment lost 6 bases and the J segment 3 bases; nucleotides outside the gene matches: 5. The CDR3 runs to 13 residues. From germline, CDR1 is DFQATT and CDR2 SNEGSKA (reference sequence). CDR3 sequence reads: CSATGTGKETQYF. In DNA form, the CDR3 reads TGCAGTGCGACCGGGACAGGGAAAGAGACCCAGTACTTC.

Only a few counts were recorded for this clonotype. The CDR3 nucleotides are TGTGCCAGCAGCCCAGTAGTCGGACAGGTCTACAATGAGCAGTTCTTC. Translated, it gives CASSPVVGQVYNEQFF. The chain carries TRBV7-2 and TRBJ2-1, with TRBD1 matching 7 bases. J gave up 3 bases and V 5 bases, and 10 bases lay outside the gene matches. The CDR3 consists of 16 residues. The germline V gene encodes CDR1 SGHTA and CDR2 FQGNSA.

This rearrangement joins TRBV15 to TRBJ2-3, with no clear D. V was shortened by 2 bases and J by 6 bases, with 12 bases between the two germline ends. Germline lookup yields CDR1 LNHNV and CDR2 YYDKDF (reference sequence). The CDR3 runs to 14 residues. CDR3 residues: CATSRSNGGDTQYF. The DNA for the CDR3 is TGTGCCACCAGCAGATCGAACGGTGGGGATACGCAGTATTTT.

V gene TRBV12-3 or TRBV12-4 combines with J gene TRBJ2-7; 7 bases map to TRBD2. V lost 3 bases and J lost 3; bases outside the gene matches: 5. The CDR3 sequence is 14 residues long. The CDR3 loop reads CASSLGRGFYEQYF. CDR3 DNA: TGTGCCAGCAGTTTGGGGAGGGGCTTCTACGAGCAGTACTTC.

The chain is built from TRBV7-8 and TRBJ2-2; 7 bases match TRBD1. The germline V gene encodes CDR1 SGHVS and CDR2 FQNEAQ. This CDR3 comprises 15 residues. The trim removed 1 base at V and 8 bases at J, leaving 7 bases unmatched. The CDR3 here is CASSLGQGLRGELFF. The CDR3 nucleotides are TGTGCCAGCAGCTTAGGACAGGGTCTTCGAGGGGAGCTGTTTTTT.

The chain joins TRBV15 to TRBJ1-3; D is possibly TRBD1 (5 bases). Trimming pared 3 bases from V and 5 bases from J, leaving 14 bases between. Germline lookup yields CDR1 LNHNV and CDR2 YYDKDF (reference sequence). This CDR3 is 15 amino acids long. The CDR3 here is CATSSRPGLRNTIYF. The CDR3 DNA is TGTGCCACCAGCAGTCGGCCGGGACTGAGAAACACCATATATTTT.

The chain couples TRBV7-2 to TRBJ2-3, with 8 bases identical to TRBD2. CDR3 size: 15 residues. Germline CDR1 SGHTA, CDR2 FQGNSA. V lost 6 bases, J lost 3 bases, and 8 bases stayed unmatched. The CDR3 protein is CASRPGGGLTDTQYF. The CDR3 DNA sequence: TGTGCCAGCAGGCCCGGGGGGGGGCTGACAGATACGCAGTATTTT.

The V and J genes are TRBV27 and TRBJ2-3, with 12 bases lining up with TRBD2. The V and J ends lost 5 bases and 4 bases, in that order; junction bases with no gene match: 7. The CDR3 consists of 16 residues. Germline CDR1 and CDR2: MNHEY and SMNVEV (reference sequence). CDR3 DNA sequence: TGTGCCAGCAGTACCACTAGCGGGGGGCTTGCAGATACGCAGTATTTT. Residues: CASSTTSGGLADTQYF.

The rearrangement joins TRBV5-5 to TRBJ1-1; no clear D. The CDR3 runs to 14 residues. Germline V gene lookup returns CDR1 SGHKS and CDR2 YYEKEE (reference sequence). V lost 5 bases and J 0 bases, leaving 11 bases between the germline ends. CDR3 in amino acids: CASSSRGLNTEAFF. CDR3 nucleotide sequence: TGTGCCAGCAGTTCGAGAGGCCTGAACACTGAAGCTTTCTTT.

This clonotype has just a few counts. The chain links TRBV10-3 to TRBJ1-1; D gene unclear. Looked up from germline, CDR1 is ENHRY and CDR2 is SYGVKD. The CDR3 covers 12 residues. Trimming stripped 4 bases from V and 1 base from J, with 4 bases between. The CDR3: CAISGGNTEAFF. The CDR3 DNA follows: TGTGCCATCAGTGGTGGGAACACTGAAGCTTTCTTT.

V usage is TRBV4-2 and J usage is TRBJ2-7; D is unresolved. This CDR3 region has 15 residues. CDR1 is LGHNA, CDR2 YNFKEQ, per germline. Trimming removed 1 base from V and 0 bases from J, with 10 bases in between. The CDR3 DNA sequence: TGTGCCAGCAGCCAAGGACTGGGGAACTCCTACGAGCAGTACTTC. It codes for CASSQGLGNSYEQYF.

V is TRBV28 and J is TRBJ2-7; TRBD2 might be the D (6 bases). V shed 5 bases and J shed 3 bases, with 11 bases lying between them. The CDR3 covers 13 residues. CDR1 is MDHEN, CDR2 SYDVKM, per germline. CDR3 DNA sequence: TGTGCCAGCAGTACCTGGGAGGACTACGAGCAGTACTTC. Residues: CASSTWEDYEQYF. Full variable domain (remainder filled in from reference TRBV28 and TRBJ2-7): DVKVTQSSRYLVKRTGEKVFLECVQDMDHENMFWYRQDPGLGLRLIYFSYDVKMKEKGDIPEGYSVSREKKERFSLILESASTNQTSMYLCASSTWEDYEQYFGPGTRLTVT.